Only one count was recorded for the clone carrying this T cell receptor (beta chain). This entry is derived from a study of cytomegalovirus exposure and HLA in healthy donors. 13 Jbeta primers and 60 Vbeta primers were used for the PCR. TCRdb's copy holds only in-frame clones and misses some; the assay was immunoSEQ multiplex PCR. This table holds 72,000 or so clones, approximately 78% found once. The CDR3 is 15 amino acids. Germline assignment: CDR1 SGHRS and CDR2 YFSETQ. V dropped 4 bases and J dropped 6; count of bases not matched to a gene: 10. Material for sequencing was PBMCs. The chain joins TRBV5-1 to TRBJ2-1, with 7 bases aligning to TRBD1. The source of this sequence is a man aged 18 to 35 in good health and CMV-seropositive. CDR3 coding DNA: TGCGCCAGCAGCCCCGGGACAGATAATAGCAATGAGCAGTTCTTC. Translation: CASSPGTDNSNEQFF.